This passage covers 27 T cell receptor beta chains from one sample sequenced in a study of patients and donors after allogeneic stem cell transplantation. TCRdb reprocessed the RT-PCR reads via MiXCR and lists one record per CDR3 protein. The data show about 410,000 distinct CDR3 sequences, roughly 17% seen once. The sequencing sample was made of blood, either unsorted or a sorted T cell fraction (not recorded which). These receptors were collected from a human donor who was either an allogeneic HSCT recipient or a stem cell or donor lymphocyte infusion donor (not recorded which). It is not recorded whose cells these are; they may come from a transplant donor.

The CDR3 DNA reads TGTGCCAGCAGCTCCCCGCAGCCAGGAGACCAGTACTTC. This translates into CASSSPQPGDQYF. The rearrangement links TRBV7-9 to TRBJ2-5; no clear D gene. The germline V and J ends were trimmed by 4 bases and 10 bases, with 16 bases remaining between them. Germline loops: CDR1 SEHNR, CDR2 FQNEAQ (reference sequence). This CDR3 is 13 amino acids long.

This clonotype showed up just a few times. The rearrangement joins TRBV6-1 to TRBJ1-5; 7 bases match TRBD1. The CDR3 is 15 amino acids. With V trimmed by 6 bases and J by 5 bases, 10 bases remained unmatched. CDR1 and CDR2 (germline): MNHNS, SASEGT. CDR3 DNA: TGTGCCAGCAGGTCTAGACAGGGTATGGATCAGCCCCAGCATTTT. Protein product: CASRSRQGMDQPQHF.

In this sample, this clonotype turned up once. V is TRBV20-1 and J is TRBJ2-1, with D perhaps TRBD1 (6 bases). Between the trimmed V and J ends, which lost 3 bases and 7 bases, there was a span of 10 bases. Germline V CDR1 and CDR2: DFQATT, SNEGSKA (reference sequence). CDR3 length equals 12 residues. The CDR3 reads CSARLGANEQFF. The CDR3 coding sequence is TGCAGTGCTAGGCTGGGGGCGAATGAGCAGTTCTTC.

The J gene is TRBJ2-7, the V gene TRBV6-2 or TRBV6-3; weak D call: TRBD2 (5 bases). Germline V gives CDR1 MNHEY, CDR2 SVGEGT. The CDR3 extends over 13 amino acids. The germline V and J ends were trimmed by 3 bases and 5 bases, with 11 bases remaining between them. CDR3 sequence reads: CASSYRRWNEQYF. CDR3 nucleotide sequence: TGTGCCAGCAGTTATAGGAGGTGGAACGAGCAGTACTTC.

This clonotype was picked up many times. The genes are TRBV12-3 or TRBV12-4 and TRBJ2-1, with D unresolved. There are 16 residues in the CDR3. V was shortened by 5 bases and J by 4 bases, with 18 bases between the two germline ends. CDR3 in DNA: TGTGCCAGCAGTCCGCGACCAGGTCCCGAGTACAATGAGCAGTTCTTC. As protein: CASSPRPGPEYNEQFF.

V usage is TRBV4-3 and J usage is TRBJ2-1, with D unclear. V was trimmed by 0 bases and J by 2 bases, leaving 5 bases between them. The CDR3 runs to 14 residues. CDR1 and CDR2 (germline): LGHNA, YSLEER. The CDR3 coding sequence is TGCGCCAGCAGCCAAGACAGCACCTACAATGAGCAGTTCTTC. It specifies CASSQDSTYNEQFF.

This clonotype was seen a few times. The rearrangement links TRBV28 to TRBJ2-5; D could derive from TRBD1 or TRBD2 (6 bases each). Trimming left V 6 bases short and J 5 bases short, with 16 bases between. The CDR3 contains 14 residues. The germline V gene has CDR1 MDHEN and CDR2 SYDVKM. CDR3 protein: CASRPPGGLETQYF. In DNA, the CDR3 is TGTGCCAGCAGACCGCCCGGGGGCTTGGAGACCCAGTACTTC.

The chain recombines TRBV20-1 with TRBJ1-5, with D hard to call. The germline CDR1 and CDR2 sequences are DFQATT and SNEGSKA (reference sequence). Trimming took off 3 bases at V and 1 base at J, with 16 bases between the two ends. This CDR3 has 16 residues. The CDR3 region is CSASALEGKSNQPQHF. CDR3 DNA: TGCAGTGCTAGTGCCCTGGAAGGGAAGAGCAATCAGCCCCAGCATTTT.

This clonotype appeared a few times. This chain uses TRBV6-5 with TRBJ2-7; unclear D gene. V lost 8 bases to trimming and J lost 3 bases, with 11 bases between them. In germline, CDR1 is MNHEY, CDR2 SVGAGI. CDR3 length: 12 residues. CDR3 sequence: CASGVQFYEQYF. The CDR3 DNA reads as TGTGCCAGCGGAGTACAGTTCTACGAGCAGTACTTC.

In its sample, this clonotype was seen a few times. The chain couples TRBV20-1 to TRBJ2-3, with 7 bases aligning to TRBD2. Trimming took 6 bases from V and 2 from J; bases not matched to a gene: 14. The CDR3 is 16 amino acids. Germline V lookup: CDR1 DFQATT, CDR2 SNEGSKA (reference sequence). Here the CDR3 DNA reads TGCAGTGCCCCGACTTACGGGAGGACCGTCACAGATACGCAGTATTTT. This translates into CSAPTYGRTVTDTQYF.

V and J are TRBV25-1 and TRBJ1-1; tentatively, D is TRBD1 (6 bases). Between the trimmed V and J ends, which lost 3 bases and 5 bases, there was a span of 13 bases. The CDR3 spans 14 residues. Germline V CDR1 and CDR2: MGHDK, SYGVNS. Here the CDR3 reads CASSDGQMVTEAFF. The CDR3 bases are TGTGCCAGCAGTGACGGACAGATGGTTACTGAAGCTTTCTTT. The full variable domain, completed using reference TRBV25-1 and TRBJ1-1, is EADIYQTPRYLVIGTGKKITLECSQTMGHDKMYWYQQDPGMELHLIHYSYGVNSTEKGDLSSESTVSRIRTEHFPLTLESARPSHTSQYLCASSDGQMVTEAFFGQGTRLTVV.

The V call is TRBV2, the J call TRBJ2-7; 8 bases agree with TRBD2. V gave up 11 bases and J gave up 1 base; unmatched junction bases: 13. CDR3 size: 15 residues. Germline-derived CDR1 and CDR2 are SNHLY and FYNNEI. The CDR3 spells CAYLRAAGGSYEQYF. Written as DNA, the CDR3 is TGTGCCTACCTGCGAGCTGCGGGGGGATCCTACGAGCAGTACTTC. Using reference TRBV2 and TRBJ2-7 for the parts outside the CDR3, the full variable domain is EPEVTQTPSHQVTQMGQEVILRCVPISNHLYFYWYRQILGQKVEFLVSFYNNEISEKSEIFDDQFSVERPDGSNFTLKIRSTKLEDSAMYFCAYLRAAGGSYEQYFGPGTRLTVT.

The rearrangement uses TRBV6-1 and TRBJ2-2, with 14 nucleotides matching TRBD2. The CDR3 consists of 15 residues. Per germline, CDR1 MNHNS and CDR2 SASEGT. V gave up 6 bases and J gave up 6 bases; unmatched junction bases: 3. The DNA of the CDR3 is TGTGCCAGCAGATCGGGACTAGCGGGAGCCGGGGAGCTGTTTTTT. It codes for CASRSGLAGAGELFF.

The chain has TRBV28 and TRBJ2-1; 7 nucleotides align to TRBD2. Germline-derived CDR1 and CDR2 are MDHEN and SYDVKM. J gave up 3 bases and V 3 bases, and 5 bases lay outside the gene matches. The CDR3 is 15 residues long. CDR3 coding DNA: TGTGCCAGCAGTTTGTCCGGGACTATCTACAATGAGCAGTTCTTC. It encodes CASSLSGTIYNEQFF.

The chain carries TRBV4-3 and TRBJ2-2, with D possibly TRBD2 on 7 matching bases. From germline, CDR1 is LGHNA and CDR2 YSLEER. The CDR3 has 16 residues. The ends were cut back, 2 bases at V and 7 bases at J, with 17 bases in the middle. CDR3 residues: CASSQYGGGAIGELFF. The CDR3 region has the DNA TGCGCCAGCAGCCAATATGGTGGGGGGGCTATCGGGGAGCTGTTTTTT.

The CDR3 protein is CATSRDRQATYEQYF. The CDR3 DNA reads TGTGCCACCAGCAGAGATCGCCAGGCGACCTACGAGCAGTACTTC. The genes are TRBV15 and TRBJ2-7; D is unresolved. Per germline, CDR1 LNHNV and CDR2 YYDKDF (reference sequence). The CDR3 length is 15 residues. The V end lost 0 bases, the J end lost 2 bases, and 11 bases lay between the germline ends.

J is TRBJ1-3 and V is TRBV5-6; D may be TRBD1 (5 bases). The germline gives CDR1 SGHDT, CDR2 YYEEEE. The CDR3 is 15 amino acids. V was trimmed by 4 bases and J by 4 bases, leaving 15 bases between them. The CDR3 sequence is CASSLHGGGGNTIYF. For the CDR3, the DNA is TGTGCCAGCAGCCTGCATGGGGGAGGCGGAAACACCATATATTTT. The whole variable domain, filled in from reference TRBV5-6 and TRBJ1-3, reads DAGVTQSPTHLIKTRGQQVTLRCSPKSGHDTVSWYQQALGQGPQFIFQYYEEEERQRGNFPDRFSGHQFPNYSSELNVNALLLGDSALYLCASSLHGGGGNTIYFGEGSWLTVV.

Only a few counts were recorded for this clonotype. This chain links TRBV9 with TRBJ2-1; 8 positions agree with TRBD2. This CDR3 has 15 residues. Germline CDR1 reads SGDLS; CDR2 reads YYNGEE. V shed 0 bases and J 3 bases; nucleotides not matched to a gene: 2. The CDR3 loop reads CASSVGLAFYNEQFF. The CDR3 region has the DNA TGTGCCAGCAGCGTAGGACTAGCGTTCTACAATGAGCAGTTCTTC.

In this sample, this clonotype turned up a few times. V and J are TRBV5-1 and TRBJ1-1; no reliable D call. The CDR3 length is 12 residues. Germline lookup yields CDR1 SGHRS and CDR2 YFSETQ. V was clipped by 2 bases and J by 3 bases, with 5 bases between them. The CDR3 DNA follows: TGCGCCAGCAGCTTCGGGGACACTGAAGCTTTCTTT. Translated, it gives CASSFGDTEAFF.

The V gene is TRBV4-1, the J gene TRBJ2-1; 12 bases match TRBD2. The length of the CDR3 is 16 residues. V trimming: 3 bases; J trimming: 6 bases; junction bases outside the gene matches: 6. Germline V gives CDR1 MGHRA, CDR2 YSYEKL. The CDR3 bases are TGCGCCAGCAGCCACGGGCTAGCGGGGGGGTTCAATGAGCAGTTCTTC. This sequence encodes CASSHGLAGGFNEQFF.

The CDR3 DNA is TGTGCCAGCACAAACCGGGACAGGGGGTTCACCGAGCAGTACTTC. Translation: CASTNRDRGFTEQYF. This chain links TRBV6-1 with TRBJ2-7; 11 bases align to TRBD1. The V gene's germline CDR1 is MNHNS and CDR2 SASEGT. The ends lost 7 bases at V and 6 bases at J; junction bases unmatched: 11. The CDR3 spans 15 residues.

The sample holds a few counts of this clonotype. This rearrangement joins TRBV20-1 to TRBJ1-5; 9 positions agree with TRBD1. Germline CDR1 is DFQATT and CDR2 is SNEGSKA (reference sequence). V was pared by 6 bases and J by 5 bases, with 11 bases of the junction left unmatched. This CDR3 has 15 residues. CDR3 sequence: CSATGTGWNDQPQHF. In DNA form, the CDR3 reads TGCAGTGCAACCGGGACAGGGTGGAACGATCAGCCCCAGCATTTT.

This clonotype was seen only a few times. The chain links TRBV7-9 to TRBJ1-1; a possible D gene is TRBD1 (6 bases). CDR1 and CDR2 (germline): SEHNR, FQNEAQ (reference sequence). V was trimmed by 7 bases and J by 5 bases, leaving 14 bases between them. The CDR3 extends over 13 amino acids. This CDR3 is CASTSRGVTEAFF. CDR3 DNA: TGTGCCAGCACCTCGAGGGGGGTTACTGAAGCTTTCTTT.

A word on this clonotype: Relative to the germline gene, one junction end is altered; a read error may explain this. V gene TRBV2 combines with J gene TRBJ2-7, with TRBD2 matching over 7 bases. The germline CDR1 and CDR2 sequences are SNHLY and FYNNEI. The CDR3 length is 12 residues. Here the CDR3 reads CASSSDGRGGNF. The DNA of the CDR3 is TGTGCCAGCAGTTCGGACGGACGGGGAGGGAACTTC.

This clonotype was counted between two and nine times. The V and J genes are TRBV3-1 and TRBJ2-3; 7 positions match TRBD2. The CDR3 runs to 18 residues. The germline V gene has CDR1 LGHDT and CDR2 YNNKEL (reference sequence). The trim removed 3 bases at V and 0 bases at J, leaving 12 bases unmatched. The CDR3 coding sequence is TGTGCCAGCAGCCACCCCTATCCTAGCGGACCTAGCACAGATACGCAGTATTTT. This encodes CASSHPYPSGPSTDTQYF.

The chain has TRBV5-1 and TRBJ1-5; tentative D call: TRBD1 (5 bases). The germline CDR1 and CDR2 sequences are SGHRS and YFSETQ. The V and J ends lost 0 bases and 4 bases respectively, with 11 bases between them. The CDR3 loop spans 15 amino acids. The CDR3 spells CASSLEGHPNQPQHF. The CDR3 DNA follows: TGCGCCAGCAGCTTGGAGGGGCACCCTAATCAGCCCCAGCATTTT.

The V and J genes are TRBV4-1 and TRBJ1-2; no firm D call. The V gene's germline CDR1 is MGHRA and CDR2 YSYEKL. The V and J ends lost 0 bases and 6 bases respectively, with 14 bases between them. The CDR3 has 15 residues. CDR3 in DNA: TGCGCCAGCAGCCAAGATCTGGGCCTCGGGCATGGCTACACCTTC. This encodes CASSQDLGLGHGYTF.